Detailed here is one TCR beta chain. Some clones are missing from TCRdb's copy, which holds only in-frame ones; the method was immunoSEQ multiplex PCR. The sample includes approximately 71,000 clones, roughly 85% of them seen just once. These data belong to a study of blood T cell repertoires in COVID-19. Study-level information: The samples span acute and convalescent COVID-19 from the United States, Italy and Spain.

The CDR3 sequence is 16 residues long. Looked up from germline, CDR1 is SGHAT and CDR2 is FQDESV (reference sequence). V gave up 0 bases and J gave up 8 bases; unmatched junction bases: 5. Sequenced material: peripheral blood. V is TRBV11-1 and J is TRBJ2-1; 12 bases are shared with TRBD1. The source is a man in his fifties or sixties with active or convalescent COVID-19. CDR3 region: CASSLATGTGGDEQFF. CDR3 bases: TGTGCCAGCAGCTTAGCTACCGGGACAGGGGGCGATGAGCAGTTCTTC. Full variable domain (outside the CDR3, taken from reference TRBV11-1 and TRBJ2-1): EAEVAQSPRYKITEKSQAVAFWCDPISGHATLYWYRQILGQGPELLVQFQDESVVDDSQLPKDRFSAERLKGVDSTLKIQPAELGDSAMYLCASSLATGTGGDEQFFGPGTRLTVL.